The 18 T cell receptor beta chains below come from one sample, sequenced in a study of T cells in Graves' hyperthyroidism and ophthalmopathy. Authors of the study amplified TCR beta CDR3 regions from RNA transcripts. RT-PCR in the first round (using the HTBI primer set) targeted the TCR CDR3. TCRdb reprocessed the multiplex PCR reads via MiXCR and lists one record per CDR3 protein. The sample lists 540,000 or so distinct CDR3 sequences, around 16% occurring once. What was sequenced was blood. These receptor sequences come from a woman aged 25-40 years with Graves' hyperthyroidism.

This clonotype was counted between two and nine times. The chain recombines TRBV3-1 with TRBJ2-1, with a tentative D call TRBD2 (6 bases). Deletions cut 0 bases from V and 7 bases from J, with 22 bases between. The CDR3 totals 18 residues. CDR1 and CDR2 from the germline V gene are LGHDT and YNNKEL (reference sequence). CDR3 sequence (DNA): TGTGCCAGCAGCCAAGATCCGCGTTGGAGGGCCTTTTTGAATGAGCAGTTCTTC. The encoded protein is CASSQDPRWRAFLNEQFF.

This clonotype was counted ten times or more. The gene calls are TRBV5-5 and TRBJ2-7; possible D gene TRBD1, 5 bases. Germline-derived CDR1 and CDR2 are SGHKS and YYEKEE (reference sequence). The CDR3 consists of 15 residues. Trimming removed 0 bases at V and 1 base at J, with 11 bases between. CDR3 sequence (DNA): TGTGCCAGCAGCTTGGGGTTTTCAGGGTCCTACGAGCAGTACTTC. Translating gives CASSLGFSGSYEQYF.

The gene calls are TRBV5-4 and TRBJ2-3; TRBD2 matches at 10 bases. Trimming took 0 bases from V and 2 from J; bases not matched to a gene: 6. From germline, CDR1 is SGHNT and CDR2 YYREEE (reference sequence). The length of the CDR3 is 17 residues. CDR3 DNA: TGTGCCAGCAGCTTGGTCCTAGCGGGAGAGAACACAGATACGCAGTATTTT. It translates to CASSLVLAGENTDTQYF. Together with reference TRBV5-4 and TRBJ2-3, the CDR3 gives the full variable domain: ETGVTQSPTHLIKTRGQQVTLRCSSQSGHNTVSWYQQALGQGPQFIFQYYREEENGRGNFPPRFSGLQFPNYSSELNVNALELDDSALYLCASSLVLAGENTDTQYFGPGTRLTVL.

This clonotype was counted a few times. This chain links TRBV7-8 with TRBJ2-3; D possibly corresponds to TRBD2 (6 bases). The CDR3 contains 17 residues. From germline, CDR1 is SGHVS and CDR2 FQNEAQ. Deletions cut 5 bases from V and 4 bases from J, with 22 bases between. The CDR3 loop is CASSGGLPPSFPDTQYF. The CDR3 DNA follows: TGTGCCAGCAGCGGGGGACTGCCTCCTTCATTCCCAGATACGCAGTATTTT.

This clonotype showed up many times. The genes are TRBV6-1 and TRBJ2-3, with 12 bases aligning to TRBD2. Germline values: CDR1 MNHNS, CDR2 SASEGT. Losses at the gene ends were 9 bases for V and 5 bases for J; bases not matched to a gene: 6. The CDR3 loop spans 14 amino acids. The DNA of the CDR3 is TGTGCCAGTGGACTAGCGGGATGGAAAGATACGCAGTATTTT. It encodes CASGLAGWKDTQYF.

The chain has TRBV10-3 and TRBJ2-1, with TRBD1 identical over 10 bases. CDR1 and CDR2 from the germline V gene are ENHRY and SYGVKD. This CDR3 is built from 16 residues. After removal of 2 bases from V and 7 bases from J, the junction contained 8 bases not matched to a gene. CDR3 region: CAISEPGQGKGNEQFF. The CDR3 region has the DNA TGTGCCATCAGTGAGCCGGGACAGGGGAAGGGGAATGAGCAGTTCTTC.

This clonotype occurred many times. This chain's CDR3 is CASSLLAGVNNEQFF. Written as DNA, the CDR3 is TGTGCCAGCAGTTTGCTAGCGGGAGTCAACAATGAGCAGTTCTTC. The chain joins TRBV12-3 or TRBV12-4 to TRBJ2-1; 10 bases match TRBD2. J gave up 5 bases and V 3 bases, and 4 bases lay outside the gene matches. This CDR3 has 15 residues.

The chain links TRBV9 to TRBJ2-7, with D unclear. The length of the CDR3 is 18 residues. The germline V gene encodes CDR1 SGDLS and CDR2 YYNGEE. Trimming removed 3 bases from V and 4 bases from J, with 26 bases in between. The CDR3 reads CASSAYVTVAPRKYEQYF. Here the CDR3 DNA reads TGTGCCAGCAGCGCCTACGTGACCGTCGCTCCCAGAAAATACGAGCAGTACTTC.

On this clonotype itself: It may be a read error: a sequence one base away is much more abundant. The rearrangement joins TRBV5-1 to TRBJ2-5; D is unresolved. Trimming left V 1 base short and J 6 bases short, with 7 bases between. The germline CDR1 and CDR2 sequences are SGHRS and YFSETQ. The CDR3 spans 12 residues. CDR3 nucleotide sequence: TGCGCCAGCAGCTTGAGCGTCCAGACCCAGTACTTC. It codes for CASSLSVQTQYF.

This clonotype was observed a few times. The V call is TRBV7-9, the J call TRBJ2-7, with TRBD2 identical over 9 bases. CDR1 and CDR2 (germline): SEHNR, FQNEAQ (reference sequence). The CDR3 spans 15 residues. The junction had 11 bases not matched to a gene; V was cut back by 5 bases and J by 6 bases. The CDR3 DNA follows: TGTGCCAGCAGCCCGTCGGGCGGGAGGGCCTCCGAGCAGTACTTC. The encoded protein is CASSPSGGRASEQYF.

In its sample, this clonotype was seen many times. The chain uses TRBV5-1 and TRBJ2-6; no definite D call. V was trimmed by 7 bases and J by 1 base, leaving 9 bases between them. CDR3 size: 14 residues. Per germline, CDR1 SGHRS and CDR2 YFSETQ. CDR3 loop: CASFFGSGANVLTF. CDR3 nucleotides: TGCGCCAGCTTCTTCGGTTCTGGGGCCAACGTCCTGACTTTC.

This clonotype was seen only once. This may arise from a read error, as a much more abundant clone is one base away. The genes are TRBV27 and TRBJ2-5, with 7 nucleotides matching TRBD2. The CDR3 totals 19 residues. From germline, CDR1 is MNHEY and CDR2 SMNVEV (reference sequence). V shed 5 bases, J shed 2 bases, and the junction held 20 bases outside the gene matches. CDR3 coding DNA: TGTGCCAGCAGTGATTTTTTACTCGGCGGGGGAAGAAAACAAGAGACCCAGTACTTC. Its translation: CASSDFLLGGGRKQETQYF.

This clonotype was counted at least ten times. The V gene is TRBV30, the J gene TRBJ2-1; possible D gene TRBD1, 6 bases. This CDR3 has 12 amino acids. Trimming removed 2 bases at V and 10 bases at J, with 12 bases between. Germline CDR1 GTSNPN, CDR2 SVGIG (reference sequence). The CDR3 nucleotides are TGTGCCTGGAGTACAACAGGGCTAGAGCAGTTCTTC. Its translation is CAWSTTGLEQFF.

This clonotype was seen repeatedly, ten times or more. This sequence joins TRBV5-1 and TRBJ2-1, with 9 positions matching TRBD2. In germline, CDR1 is SGHRS, CDR2 YFSETQ. The CDR3 loop spans 15 amino acids. V lost 1 base and J lost 4; bases outside the gene matches: 3. The CDR3 loop is CASSLTSGQYNEQFF. CDR3 nucleotides: TGCGCCAGCAGCTTGACTAGCGGGCAATACAATGAGCAGTTCTTC. Full variable domain (rest looked up from reference TRBV5-1 and TRBJ2-1): KAGVTQTPRYLIKTRGQQVTLSCSPISGHRSVSWYQQTPGQGLQFLFEYFSETQRNKGNFPGRFSGRQFSNSRSEMNVSTLELGDSALYLCASSLTSGQYNEQFFGPGTRLTVL.

In this sample, this clonotype turned up a few times. The CDR3 protein is CASTPTSGRAGDTQYF. CDR3 bases: TGTGCCAGCACACCGACTAGCGGGAGGGCCGGGGATACGCAGTATTTT. The chain couples TRBV2 to TRBJ2-3, with 14 bases fitting TRBD2. Germline V gene lookup returns CDR1 SNHLY and CDR2 FYNNEI. The junction had 9 bases not matched to a gene; V was cut back by 7 bases and J by 6 bases. CDR3 size: 16 residues. Combining the CDR3 with reference TRBV2 and TRBJ2-3 gives the whole variable domain EPEVTQTPSHQVTQMGQEVILRCVPISNHLYFYWYRQILGQKVEFLVSFYNNEISEKSEIFDDQFSVERPDGSNFTLKIRSTKLEDSAMYFCASTPTSGRAGDTQYFGPGTRLTVL.

The chain couples TRBV7-9 to TRBJ2-1; 16 bases align to TRBD2. The V and J ends lost 4 bases and 6 bases, in that order; junction bases with no gene match: 9. This CDR3 region has 18 residues. CDR1 is SEHNR and CDR2 is FQNEAQ in the germline V gene (reference sequence). The CDR3 loop is CASSSGLAGGPPTNEQFF. The CDR3 DNA sequence: TGTGCCAGCAGCTCGGGACTAGCGGGAGGGCCCCCGACCAATGAGCAGTTCTTC.

This clonotype was picked up many times. This chain uses TRBV28 with TRBJ2-5; 16 positions match TRBD2. Germline trimming cut 5 bases from V and 1 base from J; bases unmatched to any gene: 4. The CDR3 totals 17 residues. Germline-derived CDR1 and CDR2 are MDHEN and SYDVKM. The CDR3 nucleotides read TGTGCCAGCAGTCCGGGACTAGCGGGAGGGTCCCAAGAGACCCAGTACTTC. Translating it yields CASSPGLAGGSQETQYF.

V and J are TRBV11-3 and TRBJ2-7; D is ambiguous. Germline CDR1 and CDR2: SGHNT and YENEEA. V was cut by 4 bases and J by 5 bases, with 12 bases left in between. CDR3 size: 13 residues. CDR3 nucleotides: TGTGCCAGCAGCTCGAGCAGGTTTGACGAGCAGTACTTC. Translated: CASSSSRFDEQYF.